These T cell receptor beta chains were read from a single sample in a study of CD8 T cells in Susac syndrome. TCRdb re-called the immunoSEQ multiplex PCR reads with MiXCR, one entry per CDR3 protein. This table has 200,000 to 300,000 distinct CDR3 sequences, 90% to 95% appearing once. Sequencing was carried out using CD4+ T cells from PBMCs. These receptors all stem from a human donor with multiple sclerosis. CDR3s include the opening cysteine and the closing phenylalanine or tryptophan. D genes are given only for firm matches. Some rows have no size entry. The others give once, few or many, or a class for an expanded clone.

J gene: TRBJ2-5; V gene: TRBV20-1; D gene: NA; clone size: NA; CDR3 DNA: TGCAGTGCTAGAGATGTCGGCGGCAGGCAAGAGACCCAGTACTTC; CDR3 protein: CSARDVGGRQETQYF
J gene: TRBJ2-5; V gene: TRBV10-3; D gene: NA; clone size: once; CDR3 DNA: TGTGCCATCAGCCCCGGGGGCGAGACCCAGTACTTC; CDR3 protein: CAISPGGETQYF
J gene: TRBJ2-3; V gene: TRBV6-1; D gene: TRBD2; clone size: NA; CDR3 DNA: TGTGCCAGCGGGGGGGCTAGCGGGGCTCAAGATACGCAGTATTTT; CDR3 protein: CASGGASGAQDTQYF
J gene: TRBJ2-3; V gene: TRBV18; D gene: NA; clone size: NA; CDR3 DNA: TGTGCCAGCTCACCAGAATGGAAAGACGGGGCGCAGTATTTT; CDR3 protein: CASSPEWKDGAQYF
J gene: TRBJ2-7; V gene: TRBV27; D gene: NA; clone size: NA; CDR3 DNA: TGTGCCAGCAGTCTATACTACGAGCAGTACTTC; CDR3 protein: CASSLYYEQYF
J gene: TRBJ2-3; V gene: TRBV5-4; D gene: NA; clone size: NA; CDR3 DNA: TGTGCCAGCAGCCCCATTAGGGGGGGGGCGGGAGATACGCAGTATTTT; CDR3 protein: CASSPIRGGAGDTQYF
J gene: TRBJ1-5; V gene: TRBV11-2; D gene: NA; clone size: NA; CDR3 DNA: TGTGCCAGCAGCTCGGCTGCGGGTCAGCCCCAGCATTTT; CDR3 protein: CASSSAAGQPQHF
J gene: TRBJ2-2; V gene: TRBV9; D gene: TRBD2; clone size: NA; CDR3 DNA: TGTGCCAGCAGCGTAGAGCCAGCGGGGGGCAACACCGGGGAGCTGTTTTTT; CDR3 protein: CASSVEPAGGNTGELFF
J gene: TRBJ1-5; V gene: TRBV19; D gene: NA; clone size: NA; CDR3 DNA: TGTGCCAGTAGCGGGGGTCAGCCCCAGCATTTT; CDR3 protein: CASSGGQPQHF
J gene: TRBJ1-1; V gene: TRBV20-1; D gene: NA; clone size: NA; CDR3 DNA: TGCAGTGCAATAAGGGGCACTGAAGCTTTCTTT; CDR3 protein: CSAIRGTEAFF
J gene: TRBJ1-2; V gene: TRBV27; D gene: TRBD1; clone size: NA; CDR3 DNA: TGTGCCAGCAGTTTATCCCCTGGACAGGGGATGAGTGGCTACACCTTC; CDR3 protein: CASSLSPGQGMSGYTF
J gene: TRBJ2-1; V gene: TRBV3-1; D gene: NA; clone size: NA; CDR3 DNA: TGTGCCAGCAGCCAAGGGTCCCTGTTAGAGGAGCAGTTCTTC; CDR3 protein: CASSQGSLLEEQFF
J gene: TRBJ1-4; V gene: TRBV13; D gene: NA; clone size: NA; CDR3 DNA: TGTGCCAGCAGCTCCGTCCGGGCTCCCGATGAAAAACTGTTTTTT; CDR3 protein: CASSSVRAPDEKLFF
J gene: TRBJ2-7; V gene: TRBV28; D gene: NA; clone size: NA; CDR3 DNA: TGTGCCAGCAGTATCCTAAACTACGAGCAGTACTTC; CDR3 protein: CASSILNYEQYF
J gene: TRBJ1-2; V gene: TRBV3-1; D gene: NA; clone size: once; CDR3 DNA: TGTGCCAGCAGCCAAGAAGTTACAGTCTATGGCTACACCTTC; CDR3 protein: CASSQEVTVYGYTF
J gene: TRBJ2-3; V gene: TRBV28; D gene: NA; clone size: NA; CDR3 DNA: TGTGCCACTCAAAGGGGGGGTGGCACAGATACGCAGTATTTT; CDR3 protein: CATQRGGGTDTQYF
J gene: TRBJ2-3; V gene: TRBV6-6; D gene: NA; clone size: NA; CDR3 DNA: TGTGCCAGCAGTTACGTCGACGGACGCCCAGATACGCAGTATTTT; CDR3 protein: CASSYVDGRPDTQYF
J gene: TRBJ2-7; V gene: TRBV5-1; D gene: TRBD1; clone size: NA; CDR3 DNA: TGCGCCAGCAGCTTGGGGGACAGTCCCTGGGTATACGAGCAGTACTTC; CDR3 protein: CASSLGDSPWVYEQYF
J gene: TRBJ1-5; V gene: TRBV6-5; D gene: NA; clone size: few; CDR3 DNA: TGTGCCAGCAGCCCCGAAAGGGTGTGGCAGCCCCAGCATTTT; CDR3 protein: CASSPERVWQPQHF
J gene: TRBJ1-2; V gene: TRBV20-1; D gene: NA; clone size: NA; CDR3 DNA: TGCAGTGCCCACCACCCTGGTCAGATGAGGGGCTACACCTTC; CDR3 protein: CSAHHPGQMRGYTF
J gene: TRBJ2-1; V gene: TRBV11-2; D gene: NA; clone size: NA; CDR3 DNA: TGTGCCAGCTCACGCCGGGACCGATACAATGAGCAGTTCTTC; CDR3 protein: CASSRRDRYNEQFF
J gene: TRBJ2-2; V gene: TRBV12-3/TRBV12-4; D gene: NA; clone size: NA; CDR3 DNA: TGTGCCAGCAGTTTAGGGGGGGCCGGGGAGCTGTTTTTT; CDR3 protein: CASSLGGAGELFF
J gene: TRBJ2-1; V gene: TRBV15; D gene: NA; clone size: NA; CDR3 DNA: TGTGCCACCAGCAGAGGCGGCAAGACTAGTAGTGAGCAGTTCTTC; CDR3 protein: CATSRGGKTSSEQFF
J gene: TRBJ1-4; V gene: TRBV10-3; D gene: TRBD1; clone size: NA; CDR3 DNA: TGTGCCATCAGTCGGGACAGGGATGAAAAACTGTTTTTT; CDR3 protein: CAISRDRDEKLFF
J gene: TRBJ2-2; V gene: TRBV7-9; D gene: NA; clone size: few; CDR3 DNA: TGTGCCAGCAGCTTAGACGGGGGTGCCGGGGAGCTGTTTTTT; CDR3 protein: CASSLDGGAGELFF
J gene: TRBJ2-3; V gene: TRBV30; D gene: TRBD2; clone size: NA; CDR3 DNA: TGTGCCTGGAGCCCGTACTTAGCGGGAAGCACAGATACGCAGTATTTT; CDR3 protein: CAWSPYLAGSTDTQYF
J gene: TRBJ1-1; V gene: TRBV2; D gene: NA; clone size: once; CDR3 DNA: TGTGCCAGCAGTCCCGGGTCGTACACTGAAGCTTTCTTT; CDR3 protein: CASSPGSYTEAFF
J gene: TRBJ1-2; V gene: TRBV12-3/TRBV12-4; D gene: TRBD1; clone size: NA; CDR3 DNA: TGTGCCAGCAGTTTATACACCGGGACAGGGGGCTACACCTTC; CDR3 protein: CASSLYTGTGGYTF
J gene: TRBJ1-6; V gene: TRBV7-9; D gene: TRBD1; clone size: NA; CDR3 DNA: TGTGCCAGCAGCTTCGTCTTAGGACAGGGTGAATCACCCCTCCACTTT; CDR3 protein: CASSFVLGQGESPLHF
J gene: TRBJ1-1; V gene: TRBV30; D gene: NA; clone size: NA; CDR3 DNA: TGTGCCTGTCTAAGCGGGGGGATATTAACTGAAGCTTTCTTT; CDR3 protein: CACLSGGILTEAFF
J gene: TRBJ2-5; V gene: TRBV5-6; D gene: NA; clone size: NA; CDR3 DNA: TGTGCCAGCAGACGGGGGCTTTCAGGAGGAATGGCCCAGTACTTC; CDR3 protein: CASRRGLSGGMAQYF
J gene: TRBJ2-5; V gene: TRBV12-3/TRBV12-4; D gene: TRBD1; clone size: NA; CDR3 DNA: TGTGCCAGCAGTCTCGACAGGGCCCAAGAGACCCAGTACTTC; CDR3 protein: CASSLDRAQETQYF
J gene: TRBJ2-2; V gene: TRBV19; D gene: NA; clone size: NA; CDR3 DNA: TGTGCCAGTAGTACGGGTCGAACCGGGGAGCTGTTTTTT; CDR3 protein: CASSTGRTGELFF
J gene: TRBJ2-7; V gene: TRBV11-2; D gene: NA; clone size: NA; CDR3 DNA: TGTGCCAGCAGCTTAATGGGGCTCGAGCAGTACTTC; CDR3 protein: CASSLMGLEQYF
J gene: TRBJ2-5; V gene: TRBV18; D gene: NA; clone size: few; CDR3 DNA: TGTGCCAGCTCACCACAAGGGGCCCAAGAGACCCAGTACTTC; CDR3 protein: CASSPQGAQETQYF
J gene: TRBJ1-4; V gene: TRBV11-1; D gene: NA; clone size: NA; CDR3 DNA: TGTGCCAGCAGCCTAGGGACCGGCATCGTCAATGAAAAACTGTTTTTT; CDR3 protein: CASSLGTGIVNEKLFF
J gene: TRBJ1-1; V gene: TRBV12-3/TRBV12-4; D gene: NA; clone size: NA; CDR3 DNA: TGTGCCAGCAAACTCCCAGGATCCAGTGAAGCTTTCTTT; CDR3 protein: CASKLPGSSEAFF
J gene: TRBJ2-7; V gene: TRBV7-9; D gene: NA; clone size: NA; CDR3 DNA: TGTGCCAGCAGCTTAGTTCACATCTACGAGCAGTACTTC; CDR3 protein: CASSLVHIYEQYF
J gene: TRBJ2-7; V gene: TRBV12-3/TRBV12-4; D gene: NA; clone size: NA; CDR3 DNA: TGTGCCAGCAGTTTACTGGAGAGGGGCTACGAGCAGTACTTC; CDR3 protein: CASSLLERGYEQYF
J gene: TRBJ2-1; V gene: TRBV2; D gene: TRBD2; clone size: NA; CDR3 DNA: TGTGCCAGCATGTTGGGCGGGAGCCCCCATGAGCAGTTCTTC; CDR3 protein: CASMLGGSPHEQFF
J gene: TRBJ2-1; V gene: TRBV3-1; D gene: TRBD2; clone size: once; CDR3 DNA: TGTGCCAGCAGCCAATTCGGGCGGGGGGGCGGCGATGAGCAGTTCTTC; CDR3 protein: CASSQFGRGGGDEQFF
J gene: TRBJ2-5; V gene: TRBV7-9; D gene: NA; clone size: NA; CDR3 DNA: TGTGCCAGCAGCTTAAAGGGAGAAGGCGAGACCCAGTACTTC; CDR3 protein: CASSLKGEGETQYF
J gene: TRBJ2-3; V gene: TRBV27; D gene: NA; clone size: NA; CDR3 DNA: TGTGCCAGCAGTCTACCCGGGCCGGGGAGGAATACGCAGTATTTT; CDR3 protein: CASSLPGPGRNTQYF
J gene: TRBJ1-1; V gene: TRBV5-4; D gene: NA; clone size: few; CDR3 DNA: TGTGCCAGCAGCCCTGAATGGTTGAACACTGAAGCTTTCTTT; CDR3 protein: CASSPEWLNTEAFF
J gene: TRBJ2-5; V gene: TRBV20-1; D gene: NA; clone size: NA; CDR3 DNA: TGCAGTGCTGATCAAGGTGGAGAGACCCAGTACTTC; CDR3 protein: CSADQGGETQYF
J gene: TRBJ1-2; V gene: TRBV20-1; D gene: NA; clone size: NA; CDR3 DNA: TGCAGTGCTAGTAACGGGTTGGATGGCTACACCTTC; CDR3 protein: CSASNGLDGYTF
J gene: TRBJ1-1; V gene: TRBV12-3/TRBV12-4; D gene: NA; clone size: NA; CDR3 DNA: TGTGCCAGCAGTCCTTCAGCACAGTACACTGAAGCTTTCTTT; CDR3 protein: CASSPSAQYTEAFF
J gene: TRBJ2-1; V gene: TRBV7-8; D gene: NA; clone size: NA; CDR3 DNA: TGTGCCAGCAGCTTACGCGGGCCGGGCTCCTACAATGAGCAGTTCTTC; CDR3 protein: CASSLRGPGSYNEQFF
J gene: TRBJ2-3; V gene: TRBV12-5; D gene: TRBD1; clone size: NA; CDR3 DNA: TGTGCTAGTGGGGTCGGGAGTACAGGGGGAGATACGCAGTATTTT; CDR3 protein: CASGVGSTGGDTQYF
J gene: TRBJ1-5; V gene: TRBV2; D gene: NA; clone size: NA; CDR3 DNA: TGTGCCAGCAGTCGGGACACCAGCAATCAGCCCCAGCATTTT; CDR3 protein: CASSRDTSNQPQHF
J gene: TRBJ1-6; V gene: TRBV20-1; D gene: NA; clone size: NA; CDR3 DNA: TGCAGTGCTAGGGATCTTCCCTACGGGAATTCACCCCTCCACTTT; CDR3 protein: CSARDLPYGNSPLHF
J gene: TRBJ1-1; V gene: TRBV25-1; D gene: TRBD1; clone size: NA; CDR3 DNA: TGTGCCAGCAGTGCCGAGGGGGACAGGGGCACTGAAGCTTTCTTT; CDR3 protein: CASSAEGDRGTEAFF
J gene: TRBJ1-1; V gene: TRBV6-5; D gene: NA; clone size: NA; CDR3 DNA: TGTGCCAGCAGTTACTTTACGATGGCGGAGAACACTGAAGCTTTCTTT; CDR3 protein: CASSYFTMAENTEAFF
J gene: TRBJ1-2; V gene: TRBV12-3/TRBV12-4; D gene: NA; clone size: NA; CDR3 DNA: TGTGCCAGCAGTCCCATACGGGGATTCTATGGCTACACCTTC; CDR3 protein: CASSPIRGFYGYTF